This T cell receptor beta chain was found in a study of beta chain features in type 1 diabetes (dated by TCRdb to between 2017 and 2018). About the full investigation: Mean age, gender distribution, total cell number and subset yield were not different between patients and healthy donors. A total of over 90,000,000 sorted cells were examined across all samples, and a strong correlation was observed between cell number per subset and RNA yield. The study compared TCRB repertoires of sorted circulating CD4+ T cell subsets between recently diagnosed type 1 diabetes patients and matched healthy donors. Regulatory and stem cell-like memory subsets were isolated from only 8 patients and roughly eight healthy donors, whereas naive and central memory subsets came from all 30 or so donors.

This clone is judged medium-sized (0.01 to 0.1%). This receptor's antigen is unknown. No quality values exist for individual bases; no much larger clone is one base distant. General conclusions and limits of the study: Because cDNA was sequenced instead of genomic DNA, activated cells with high expression could be over-represented, although the groups did not differ in activation or CD3 levels. A moderate but significant shortening of TCRB CDR3 length was observed in type 1 diabetes patients in all four CD4+ subsets. Only small numbers of individuals were included in the HLA sub-analyses, which left unresolved whether HLA type had any influence on TCRB rearrangement. Naive, central memory and regulatory TCRB repertoires appeared more similar among patients than among healthy donors. At VDJ recombination sites, type 1 diabetes patients had fewer insertions and more deleted nucleotides, which implies abnormalities in thymic rearrangement. PCR may preferentially amplify shorter templates, but because patient and control samples were amplified and corrected together, any resulting skew would affect both groups equally.

Each donor gave one peripheral blood draw, roughly 0.11 L on average, collected into heparinised tubes. A BD FACSAria II was used to sort naive, central memory, regulatory and stem cell-like memory CD4+ T cells with a panel that included CD45RO, CCR7, CD25, CD127, CD95 and CD27. Every sorted population had a purity above 98%. PBMCs were separated immediately by Lymphoprep density gradient centrifugation and were stained directly, without being cultured. Samples were stained and sorted in pairs, with one healthy donor and one patient per experiment, so that batch effects were minimized. Taken from cysteine to phenylalanine, the CDR3 has 15 residues. The sequence is cut down to CDR3 DNA, 45 bases in frame from base 1. From V the trimming removes 4 bases and from J it removes 0 bases, while the gene matches leave 6 bases of the junction unaccounted for. According to the germline V gene (reference sequence), CDR1 reads SEHNR and CDR2 reads FQNEAQ.

All of the isolated RNA was reverse transcribed with the High Capacity cDNA Reverse Transcription Kit, so expressed TCRB transcripts were sequenced. Deep immunoSEQ sequencing was performed on naive, central memory and regulatory T cell samples, with an average of roughly 3.6 million total reads per sample. After sorted cells were lysed in RLT buffer, RNA was extracted with DNase-treated RNeasy Micro or Mini kits, with the choice depending on cell number. To prevent cross-contamination, each cell subset was processed individually, whereas patient and healthy donor samples were processed jointly. The immunoSEQ multiplex PCR was used to amplify TCRB sequences from cDNA, generating 87-bp fragments that spanned the CDR3 region. Amplicons were sequenced on the Illumina HiSeq platform. The original methods were these. PCR bias was computationally corrected using synthetic template baselines, reads within Hamming distance 2 were collapsed, and singletons that could not be merged were discarded. Reads were aligned against IMGT to assign V, D and J genes, CDR3 length and insertions or deletions at six rearrangement sites. Clonotype counts were normalized to sorted cell number within each subset before computing true diversity and Gini coefficients with the tcR R package. Repertoire sharing was quantified using the overlap coefficient calculated on TCRB nucleotide sequences. TCRdb took over this immuneACCESS table, retaining in-frame rearrangements with V and J assigned. Such tables are incomplete; in checked studies, under half of the missing clones stem from an unresolved V gene, and the remainder is unexplained. V and J calls and clone size are copied from that table; D and trimming were computed from the DNA. Present in this sample are around 70,000 clones, approximately 50% of which were seen just once. The top ten clonotypes cover 0.55% to 0.8% of the sample.

The V and J segments used are TRBV7-9 and TRBJ2-7, and TRBD1 matches 7 of the central bases. The sample consisted of central memory CD4+ T cells from blood. This TCR was recovered from a man aged 30 to 45 with type 1 diabetes. The DNA is TGTGCCAGCAGCTCATATCCAGGGGGCTCCTACGAGCAGTACTTC. It translates to CASSSYPGGSYEQYF.